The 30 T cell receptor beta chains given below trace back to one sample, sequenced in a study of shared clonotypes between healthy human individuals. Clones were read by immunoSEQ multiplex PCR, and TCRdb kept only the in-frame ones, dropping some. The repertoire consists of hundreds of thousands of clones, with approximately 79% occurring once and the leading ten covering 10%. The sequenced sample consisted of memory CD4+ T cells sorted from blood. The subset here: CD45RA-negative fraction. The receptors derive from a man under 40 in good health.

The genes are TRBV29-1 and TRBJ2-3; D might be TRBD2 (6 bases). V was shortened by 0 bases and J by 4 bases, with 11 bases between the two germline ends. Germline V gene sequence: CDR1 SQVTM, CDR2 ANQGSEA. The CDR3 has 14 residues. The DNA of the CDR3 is TGCAGCGTTGAAGAAAGTGGAGGGGCAGATACGCAGTATTTT. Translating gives CSVEESGGADTQYF.

CDR3 DNA: TGTGCCAGCAGCTTGTTCCAGGAAGAGACCCAGTACTTC. It encodes CASSLFQEETQYF. The V gene is TRBV5-6, the J gene TRBJ2-5; unclear D gene. CDR3 size: 13 residues. Germline V lookup: CDR1 SGHDT, CDR2 YYEEEE. V was trimmed by 1 base and J by 3 bases, leaving 7 bases between them. Filled out from reference TRBV5-6 and TRBJ2-5, the complete variable domain reads DAGVTQSPTHLIKTRGQQVTLRCSPKSGHDTVSWYQQALGQGPQFIFQYYEEEERQRGNFPDRFSGHQFPNYSSELNVNALLLGDSALYLCASSLFQEETQYFGPGTRLLVL.

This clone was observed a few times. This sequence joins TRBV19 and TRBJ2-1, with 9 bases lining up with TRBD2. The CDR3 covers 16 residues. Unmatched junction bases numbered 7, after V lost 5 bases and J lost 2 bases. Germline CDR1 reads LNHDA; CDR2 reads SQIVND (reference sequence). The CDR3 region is CASSLQTSGAYNEQFF. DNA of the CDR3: TGTGCCAGTAGTCTCCAGACTAGCGGAGCCTACAATGAGCAGTTCTTC.

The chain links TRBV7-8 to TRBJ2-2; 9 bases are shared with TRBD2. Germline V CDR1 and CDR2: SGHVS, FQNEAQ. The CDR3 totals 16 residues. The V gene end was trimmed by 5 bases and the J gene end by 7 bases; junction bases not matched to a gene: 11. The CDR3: CASSPYRGRAFGELFF. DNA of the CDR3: TGTGCCAGCAGCCCCTACCGCGGGAGGGCCTTCGGGGAGCTGTTTTTT.

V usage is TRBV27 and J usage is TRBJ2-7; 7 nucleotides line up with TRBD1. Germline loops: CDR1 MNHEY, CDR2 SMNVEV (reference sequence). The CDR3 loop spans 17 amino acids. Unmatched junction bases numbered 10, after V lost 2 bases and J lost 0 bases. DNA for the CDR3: TGTGCCAGCAGTTTAGGGTGGTCCGGGACAGACTCCTACGAGCAGTACTTC. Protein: CASSLGWSGTDSYEQYF.

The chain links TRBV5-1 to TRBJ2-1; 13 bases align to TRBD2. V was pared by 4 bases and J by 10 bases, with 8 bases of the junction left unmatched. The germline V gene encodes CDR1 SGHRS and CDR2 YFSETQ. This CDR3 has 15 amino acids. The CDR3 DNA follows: TGCGCCAGCAGCGCCCCCGGGACTAGCGGGAAAGAGCAGTTCTTC. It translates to CASSAPGTSGKEQFF.

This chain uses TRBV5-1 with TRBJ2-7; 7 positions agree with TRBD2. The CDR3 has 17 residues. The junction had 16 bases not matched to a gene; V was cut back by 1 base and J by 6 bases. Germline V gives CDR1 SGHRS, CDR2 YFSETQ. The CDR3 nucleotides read TGCGCCAGCAGCTTGACCCCCAGCGGGGCCGAGTCGGGCGAGCAGTACTTC. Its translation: CASSLTPSGAESGEQYF.

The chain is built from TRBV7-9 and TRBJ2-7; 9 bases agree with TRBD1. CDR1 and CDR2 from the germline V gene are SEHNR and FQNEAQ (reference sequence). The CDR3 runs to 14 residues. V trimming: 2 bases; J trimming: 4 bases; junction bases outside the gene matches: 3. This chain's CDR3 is CASSLWTGAYEQYF. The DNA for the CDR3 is TGTGCCAGCAGCTTATGGACAGGGGCGTACGAGCAGTACTTC.

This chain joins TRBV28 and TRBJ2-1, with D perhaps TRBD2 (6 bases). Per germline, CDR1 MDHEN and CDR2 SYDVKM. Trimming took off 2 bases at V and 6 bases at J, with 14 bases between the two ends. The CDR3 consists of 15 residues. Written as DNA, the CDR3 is TGTGCCAGCAGTTTACCCCTAGCGAGAGTCAATGAGCAGTTCTTC. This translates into CASSLPLARVNEQFF.

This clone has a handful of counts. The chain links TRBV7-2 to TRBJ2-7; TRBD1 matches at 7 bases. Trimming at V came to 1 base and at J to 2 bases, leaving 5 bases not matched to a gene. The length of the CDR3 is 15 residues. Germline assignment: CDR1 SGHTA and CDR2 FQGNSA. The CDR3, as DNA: TGTGCCAGCAGCTTAGAGACAGGGCCCACCTACGAGCAGTACTTC. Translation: CASSLETGPTYEQYF. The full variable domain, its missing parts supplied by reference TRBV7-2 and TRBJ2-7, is GAGVSQSPSNKVTEKGKDVELRCDPISGHTALYWYRQSLGQGLEFLIYFQGNSAPDKSGLPSDRFSAERTGGSVSTLTIQRTQQEDSAVYLCASSLETGPTYEQYFGPGTRLTVT.

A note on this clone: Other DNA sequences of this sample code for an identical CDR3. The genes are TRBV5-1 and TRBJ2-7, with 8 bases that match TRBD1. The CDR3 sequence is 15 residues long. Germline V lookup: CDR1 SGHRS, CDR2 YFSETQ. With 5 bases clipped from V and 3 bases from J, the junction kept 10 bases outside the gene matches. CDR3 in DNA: TGCGCCAGCAGTTCTACAGGGGGAAGGAGCTACGAGCAGTACTTC. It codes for CASSSTGGRSYEQYF.

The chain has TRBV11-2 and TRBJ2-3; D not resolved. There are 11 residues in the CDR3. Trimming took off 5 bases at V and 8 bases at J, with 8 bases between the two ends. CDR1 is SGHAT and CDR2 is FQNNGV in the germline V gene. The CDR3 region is CASSPRITQYF. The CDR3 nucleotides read TGTGCCAGCAGCCCCAGGATTACGCAGTATTTT.

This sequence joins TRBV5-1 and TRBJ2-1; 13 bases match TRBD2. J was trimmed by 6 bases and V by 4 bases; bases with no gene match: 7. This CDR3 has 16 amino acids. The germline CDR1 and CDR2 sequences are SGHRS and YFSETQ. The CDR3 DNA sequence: TGCGCCAGCAGCCCCACCGGGACTAGCGGGACCAATGAGCAGTTCTTC. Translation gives CASSPTGTSGTNEQFF.

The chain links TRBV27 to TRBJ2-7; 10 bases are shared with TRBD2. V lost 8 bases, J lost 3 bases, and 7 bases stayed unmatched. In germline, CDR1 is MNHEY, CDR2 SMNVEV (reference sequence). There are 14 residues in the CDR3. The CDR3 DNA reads TGTGCCAGCGGATATCCTAGCGGGAGCTACGAGCAGTACTTC. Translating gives CASGYPSGSYEQYF.

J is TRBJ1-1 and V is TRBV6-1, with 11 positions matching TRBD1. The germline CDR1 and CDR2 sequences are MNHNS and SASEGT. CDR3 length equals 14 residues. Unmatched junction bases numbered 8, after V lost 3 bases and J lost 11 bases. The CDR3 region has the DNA TGTGCCAGCAGTGATTTAGGACAGGGGGCCGGCGCTTTCTTT. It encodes CASSDLGQGAGAFF.

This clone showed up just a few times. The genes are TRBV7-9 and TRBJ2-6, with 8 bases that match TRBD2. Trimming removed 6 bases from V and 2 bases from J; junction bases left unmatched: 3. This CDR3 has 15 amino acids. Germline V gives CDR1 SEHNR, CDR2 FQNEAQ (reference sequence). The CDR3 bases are TGTGCCAGCAGAGGGACTAGAACTGGGGCCAACGTCCTGACTTTC. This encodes CASRGTRTGANVLTF. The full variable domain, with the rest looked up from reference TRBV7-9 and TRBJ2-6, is DTGVSQNPRHKITKRGQNVTFRCDPISEHNRLYWYRQTLGQGPEFLTYFQNEAQLEKSRLLSDRFSAERPKGSFSTLEIQRTEQGDSAMYLCASRGTRTGANVLTFGAGSRLTVL.

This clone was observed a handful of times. CDR3 DNA sequence: TGTGCCAGCACCAGGGACAATGAGCAGTTCTTC. This sequence encodes CASTRDNEQFF. The rearrangement links TRBV25-1 to TRBJ2-1, with a possible D match to TRBD1 (5 bases). Trimming stripped 7 bases from V and 5 bases from J, with 6 bases between. Germline values: CDR1 MGHDK, CDR2 SYGVNS. The CDR3 is 11 amino acids.

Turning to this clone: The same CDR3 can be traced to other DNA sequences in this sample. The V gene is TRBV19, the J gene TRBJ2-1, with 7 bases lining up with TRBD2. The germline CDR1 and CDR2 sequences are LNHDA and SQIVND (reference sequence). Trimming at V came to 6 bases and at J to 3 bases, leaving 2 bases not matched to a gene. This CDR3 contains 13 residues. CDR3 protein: CASSRDYYNEQFF. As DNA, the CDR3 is TGTGCCAGTAGCAGGGACTACTACAATGAGCAGTTCTTC.

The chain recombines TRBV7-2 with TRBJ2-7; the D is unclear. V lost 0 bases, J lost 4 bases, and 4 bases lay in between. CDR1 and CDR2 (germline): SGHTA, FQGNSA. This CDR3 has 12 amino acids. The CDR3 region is CASSLAFYEQYF. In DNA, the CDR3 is TGTGCCAGCAGCTTAGCGTTTTACGAGCAGTACTTC.

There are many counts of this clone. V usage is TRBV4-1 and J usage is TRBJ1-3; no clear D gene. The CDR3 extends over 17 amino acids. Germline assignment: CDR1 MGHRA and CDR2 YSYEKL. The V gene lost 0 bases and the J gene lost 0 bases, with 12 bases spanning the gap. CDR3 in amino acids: CASSQDHFAASGNTIYF. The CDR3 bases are TGCGCCAGCAGCCAAGATCATTTTGCGGCCTCTGGAAACACCATATATTTT.

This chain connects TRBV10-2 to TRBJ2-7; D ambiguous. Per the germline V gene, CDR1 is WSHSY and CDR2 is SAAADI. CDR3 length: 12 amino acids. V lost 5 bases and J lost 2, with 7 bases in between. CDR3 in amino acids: CASSKTTYEQYF. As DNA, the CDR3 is TGCGCCAGCAGTAAAACAACCTACGAGCAGTACTTC.

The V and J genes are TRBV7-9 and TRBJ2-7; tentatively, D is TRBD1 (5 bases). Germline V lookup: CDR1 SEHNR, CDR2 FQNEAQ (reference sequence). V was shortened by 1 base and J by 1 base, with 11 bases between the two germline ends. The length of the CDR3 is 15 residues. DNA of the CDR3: TGTGCCAGCAGCTTAGACACAGGACATTCCTACGAGCAGTACTTC. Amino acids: CASSLDTGHSYEQYF.

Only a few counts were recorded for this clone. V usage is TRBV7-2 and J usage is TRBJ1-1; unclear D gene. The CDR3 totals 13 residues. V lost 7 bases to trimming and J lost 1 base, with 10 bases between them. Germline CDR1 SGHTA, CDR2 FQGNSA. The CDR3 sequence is CASNNVRNTEAFF. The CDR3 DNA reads TGTGCCAGCAACAACGTTAGGAACACTGAAGCTTTCTTT. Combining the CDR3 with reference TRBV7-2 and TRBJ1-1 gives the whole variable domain GAGVSQSPSNKVTEKGKDVELRCDPISGHTALYWYRQSLGQGLEFLIYFQGNSAPDKSGLPSDRFSAERTGGSVSTLTIQRTQQEDSAVYLCASNNVRNTEAFFGQGTRLTVV.

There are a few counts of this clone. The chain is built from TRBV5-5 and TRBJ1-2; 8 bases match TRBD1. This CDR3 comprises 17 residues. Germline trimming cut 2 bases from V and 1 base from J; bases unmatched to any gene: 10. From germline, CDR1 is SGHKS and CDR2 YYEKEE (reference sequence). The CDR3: CASSLTTGTGSNYGYTF. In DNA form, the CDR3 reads TGTGCCAGCAGCTTAACAACCGGGACAGGAAGTAACTATGGCTACACCTTC. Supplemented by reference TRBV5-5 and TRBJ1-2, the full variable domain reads DAGVTQSPTHLIKTRGQQVTLRCSPISGHKSVSWYQQVLGQGPQFIFQYYEKEERGRGNFPDRFSARQFPNYSSELNVNALLLGDSALYLCASSLTTGTGSNYGYTFGSGTRLTVV.

The chain's CDR3 is CASSSYYEQYF. The CDR3 DNA is TGTGCCAGCAGCTCATACTACGAGCAGTACTTC. This chain joins TRBV5-6 and TRBJ2-7, with D unresolved. Germline V gene data show CDR1 as SGHDT and CDR2 as YYEEEE. The V and J ends lost 3 bases and 3 bases respectively, with 4 bases between them. The CDR3 sequence is 11 residues long. Looking up the rest from reference TRBV5-6 and TRBJ2-7 gives the full variable domain: DAGVTQSPTHLIKTRGQQVTLRCSPKSGHDTVSWYQQALGQGPQFIFQYYEEEERQRGNFPDRFSGHQFPNYSSELNVNALLLGDSALYLCASSSYYEQYFGPGTRLTVT.

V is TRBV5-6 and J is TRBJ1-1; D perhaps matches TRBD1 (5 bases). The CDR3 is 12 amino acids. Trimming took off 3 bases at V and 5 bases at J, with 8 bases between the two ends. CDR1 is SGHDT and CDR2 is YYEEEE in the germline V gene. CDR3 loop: CASSYRGTEAFF. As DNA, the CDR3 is TGTGCCAGCAGCTATAGGGGAACTGAAGCTTTCTTT.

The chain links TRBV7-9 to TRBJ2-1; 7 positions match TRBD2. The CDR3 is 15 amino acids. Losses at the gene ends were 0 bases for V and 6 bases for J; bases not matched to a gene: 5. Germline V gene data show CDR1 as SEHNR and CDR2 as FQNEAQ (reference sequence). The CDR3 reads CASSLAGGGGNEQFF. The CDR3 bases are TGTGCCAGCAGCTTAGCGGGAGGCGGGGGCAATGAGCAGTTCTTC.

The CDR3 here is CASSNRGGFRVNTEAFF. In DNA form, the CDR3 reads TGTGCCAGCAGCAATAGGGGCGGTTTTAGGGTGAACACTGAAGCTTTCTTT. The V gene is TRBV7-2, the J gene TRBJ1-1; D perhaps matches TRBD1 (5 bases). V was pared by 5 bases and J by 0 bases, with 19 bases between. Germline V gene lookup returns CDR1 SGHTA and CDR2 FQGNSA. The CDR3 consists of 17 residues.

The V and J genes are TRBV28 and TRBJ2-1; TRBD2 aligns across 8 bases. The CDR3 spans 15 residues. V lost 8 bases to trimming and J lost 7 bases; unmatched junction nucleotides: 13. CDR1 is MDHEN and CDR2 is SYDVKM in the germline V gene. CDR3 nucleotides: TGTGCCAGCTCTTTCGTCGGGAGGGCCGTAAATGAGCAGTTCTTC. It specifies CASSFVGRAVNEQFF.

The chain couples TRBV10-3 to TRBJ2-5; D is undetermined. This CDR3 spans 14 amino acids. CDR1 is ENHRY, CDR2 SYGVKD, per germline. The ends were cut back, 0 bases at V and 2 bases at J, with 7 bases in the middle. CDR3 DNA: TGTGCCATCAGTGAGTCTCTGGGACAAGAGACCCAGTACTTC. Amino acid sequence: CAISESLGQETQYF.